The present TCR beta chain was sequenced within a study of T cell responses to AZD1222 COVID-19 vaccine (dated by TCRdb to about 2021). Turning to the overall study: TCR sequencing covered more than 230 trial participants: around 210 given two doses of AZD1222 and 26 given two doses of MenACWY control vaccine. Trial participants were enrolled by age into 18-55, 56-69 and 70-plus year subgroups, with roughly 160, 29 and 62 TCR-sequenced participants respectively. The research as a whole found: Conclusions about previously exposed vaccinees are limited, since just five to seven AZD1222 recipients were seropositive for SARS-CoV-2 at baseline. No day 14 peak-response samples were available, so repertoires were characterized only after the peak T cell response. Reportedly, almost half of the unique spike-specific TCRs recognized epitopes lying outside the regions that are mutated in the B.1.351 and B.1.1.7 variants. The vaccine-associated CD4 TCRs covered the entire spike protein, and the dominant responses fell in regions 160-218 and 743-854. Most participants were white British and females outnumbered males, and the authors suggested that clonal diversity may have been underestimated. Spike-specific TCR breadth and depth rose significantly after two AZD1222 doses compared with day 0 and with MenACWY recipients. The 56-69-year group was small, and its depth increase did not reach significance, likely because of low power.

Sample time point, as interpreted from the label and publication: about 28 days (+/-7) after the second vaccine dose. AZD1222 recipients whose second dose came at about 4 weeks and those whose second dose came at about 12 weeks were combined into one group, since spike-specific TCR depth and breadth did not differ between the two schedules. Samples from vaccinated people were obtained from the UK trials COV001 and COV002, which included a single-blind randomized controlled phase 2/3 trial of AZD1222 (ChAdOx1 nCoV-19) in healthy adults. For TCRbeta chain sequencing, PBMC samples were collected from trial participants at day 0 and at day 28 after the second dose. The CDR3 regions of human TCRbeta chains were subjected to immunosequencing. The original pipeline was this. Repertoire TCRs were matched against a reference library of SARS-CoV-2-specific TCRs generated with the MIRA antigen-specificity platform. Breadth meant the fraction of unique TCRs that were SARS-CoV-2-associated, whereas depth meant the fraction of total T cells that were SARS-CoV-2-associated. Using the MIRA data, each spike-specific TCR was mapped to the spike region that the TCR reacts to and placed in a CD4 or CD8 class. Log10-transformed breadth and depth values were compared by one-way ANOVA with Sidak's multiple comparisons tests. In its TCRdb copy, this immuneACCESS table keeps in-frame sequences only and misses some clones. Where compared with another copy, unresolved V genes explain less than half of these, and the others have no known cause. Clonal size and the V and J genes are those of that table, whereas D and trimming came from the DNA. The sample table shows approximately 150,000 clones, and roughly nine tenths are seen once. Together, the top ten hold 2.5% to 4% of the sample.

A note on this clone: Its antigen specificity is not known. Base-call qualities are not available, and no considerably larger clone is one nucleotide away.

The TCR comes from an adult who received the AZD1222 COVID-19 vaccine. The source was peripheral blood, collected 28 days after the second AZD1222 dose.

The CDR3 protein: CASTQTYNEQFF. In nucleotides, the sequence is TGTGCCAGCACCCAAACTTACAATGAGCAGTTCTTC. Rearrangement joined TRBV28 to TRBJ2-1, with the identity of the D gene unclear. Including cysteine and phenylalanine, the CDR3 has 12 amino acids. Only the CDR3 DNA stays, 36 bases, in frame from base 1. CDR1 and CDR2 are drawn from the germline V gene: MDHEN, SYDVKM. V was cut back by 7 bases and J by 4 bases, leaving a gap of 8 bases between them.